The T cell receptor beta chain described here comes from a study of cytomegalovirus exposure and HLA in healthy donors. Findings and limits, study-wide: Later analysis demonstrated an association between a missense DCLRE1C variant and TCR beta V- and J-gene trimming.

Primers: 60 Vbeta forward and 13 Jbeta reverse. Using immunoSEQ multiplex PCR, the repertoire was profiled, and TCRdb retains in-frame clones only, with some absent. The sample gives 95,000 to 150,000 clones, roughly 82% of which show up once; 9.5% to 15% is in the top ten. Per germline, CDR1 MDHEN and CDR2 SYDVKM. The CDR3 is 15 amino acids. V dropped 6 bases and J dropped 2; count of bases not matched to a gene: 6. Comments on this clone: Antigen unknown.

The receptor comes from a woman aged 40 to 50 in good health and CMV-seropositive. The chain couples TRBV28 to TRBJ2-3; 9 bases are a match to TRBD2. Sequencing input: PBMCs. CDR3 bases: TGTGCCAGCAGCCCGCGGGGGGGATTCACAGATACGCAGTATTTT. Translation: CASSPRGGFTDTQYF.